One sample yielded the 6 T cell receptor beta chains listed below, sequenced in a study of T cells in localized non-small cell lung cancer. Clones were sequenced by immunoSEQ multiplex PCR, and TCRdb holds only the in-frame ones, with some missing. Of 25,000 to 35,000 clones in the sample, 88% are singletons; the top ten hold around 4.2%. This specimen consisted of peripheral blood mononuclear cells, obtained before any cancer treatment. Source of these receptors: a woman aged 40 to 75 with stage III lung adenocarcinoma.

This clone came up once. The chain is built from TRBV6-5 and TRBJ2-2; D unclear. The CDR3 has 16 amino acids. Trimming cost V 0 bases and J 6 bases, with 14 bases left between them. Germline-derived CDR1 and CDR2 are MNHEY and SVGAGI. CDR3 protein: CASSYSTFNPAGELFF. DNA for the CDR3: TGTGCCAGCAGTTACTCGACGTTCAATCCAGCCGGGGAGCTGTTTTTT.

The chain carries TRBV18 and TRBJ1-2, with no clear D. The CDR3 is 12 amino acids. CDR1 KGHSH and CDR2 LQKENI come from the germline V gene. V was trimmed by 3 bases and J by 4 bases, leaving 6 bases between them. The DNA for the CDR3 is TGTGCCAGCTCACCTTTAGGCTATGGCTACACCTTC. Its protein is CASSPLGYGYTF.

The chain is built from TRBV7-6 and TRBJ1-5; 9 bases map to TRBD1. This CDR3 region has 14 residues. The junction had 5 bases not matched to a gene; V was cut back by 5 bases and J by 6 bases. Germline V gene data show CDR1 as SGHVS and CDR2 as FNYEAQ. The CDR3 DNA is TGTGCCAGCAGCAAGACAGGGGGAGGTCAGCCCCAGCATTTT. Amino acids: CASSKTGGGQPQHF.

V usage is TRBV19 and J usage is TRBJ1-5; no definite D call. The V gene's germline CDR1 is LNHDA and CDR2 SQIVND (reference sequence). CDR3 size: 14 residues. Trimming stripped 3 bases from V and 0 bases from J, with 6 bases between. In nucleotides, the CDR3 is TGTGCCAGTAGTATTCCTTATAGCAATCAGCCCCAGCATTTT. Protein product: CASSIPYSNQPQHF.

The chain couples TRBV9 to TRBJ2-2; tentative D call: TRBD1 (5 bases). There are 15 residues in the CDR3. V shed 2 bases and J shed 0 bases, with 8 bases lying between them. CDR1 and CDR2 from the germline V gene are SGDLS and YYNGEE. As DNA, the CDR3 is TGTGCCAGCAGCGTTGGGGCAACGAACACCGGGGAGCTGTTTTTT. This translates into CASSVGATNTGELFF.

The V call is TRBV7-8, the J call TRBJ2-3; D remains ambiguous. Germline loops: CDR1 SGHVS, CDR2 FQNEAQ. Trimming cost V 7 bases and J 6 bases, with 8 bases left between them. The CDR3 spans 11 residues. For the CDR3, the DNA is TGTGCCAGCACCCCCCAGGATACGCAGTATTTT. This codes for CASTPQDTQYF.